The clone carrying this TCR beta chain was detected only a few times. CDR3 length: 15 amino acids. Trimming cost V 5 bases and J 4 bases, with 18 bases left between them. Germline CDR1 SGHRS, CDR2 YFSETQ. The repertoire was sequenced with immunoSEQ multiplex PCR; TCRdb's copy has only in-frame clones and lacks some. The repertoire has around 130,000 clones, roughly nine tenths of them found once; the top ten carry 1.7%. This specimen comes from a study of T cell responses to AZD1222 COVID-19 vaccine. The source was peripheral blood, collected on day 0 of AZD1222 vaccination. The V and J genes are TRBV5-1 and TRBJ1-1, with TRBD1 as a possible D gene (6 bases). This sequence originates from an adult in good health. CDR3 sequence reads: CASRSRAGAGTEAFF. CDR3 DNA: TGCGCCAGCAGGTCGAGGGCGGGGGCTGGCACTGAAGCTTTCTTT.